This TCR beta chain emerged from a study of OX40 agonist ivuxolimab in advanced cancers. This clone occurred once. Using immunoSEQ multiplex PCR, the repertoire was profiled, and TCRdb retains in-frame clones only, with some absent. The sample shows over 50,000 clones, roughly 90% of them seen only once. After removal of 2 bases from V and 4 bases from J, the junction contained 5 bases not matched to a gene. This CDR3 has 15 residues. The receptor's source is an adult with an advanced solid tumor such as melanoma, head and neck, liver or kidney cancer. The specimen comprised CD4+ or CD8+ T cells sorted from blood, sampled in a trial of the OX40 agonist ivuxolimab. The V gene is TRBV6-7, the J gene TRBJ1-5; 7 positions match TRBD1. TRBV6-7 is an open reading frame, and its role is uncertain. This CDR3 reads CASSYEGRGNQPQHF. The CDR3 coding sequence is TGTGCCAGCAGTTACGAGGGCAGGGGGAATCAGCCCCAGCATTTT.